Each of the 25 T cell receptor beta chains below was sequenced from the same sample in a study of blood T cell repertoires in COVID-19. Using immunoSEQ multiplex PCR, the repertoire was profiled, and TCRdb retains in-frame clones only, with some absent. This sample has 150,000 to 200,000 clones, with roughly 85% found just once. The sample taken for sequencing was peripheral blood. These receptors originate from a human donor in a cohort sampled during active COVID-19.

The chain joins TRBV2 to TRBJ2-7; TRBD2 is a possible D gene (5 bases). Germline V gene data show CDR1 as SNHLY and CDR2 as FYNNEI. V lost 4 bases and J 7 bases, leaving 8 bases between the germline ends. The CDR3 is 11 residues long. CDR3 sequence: CASSVRGEQYF. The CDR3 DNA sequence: TGTGCCAGCAGTGTACGAGGGGAGCAGTACTTC.

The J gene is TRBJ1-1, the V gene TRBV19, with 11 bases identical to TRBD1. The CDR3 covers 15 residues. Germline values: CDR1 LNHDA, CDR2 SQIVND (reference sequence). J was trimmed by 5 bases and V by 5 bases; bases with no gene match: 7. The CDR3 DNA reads TGTGCCAGTAGTCTCCGGACAGGGGGCCGGACTGAAGCTTTCTTT. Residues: CASSLRTGGRTEAFF.

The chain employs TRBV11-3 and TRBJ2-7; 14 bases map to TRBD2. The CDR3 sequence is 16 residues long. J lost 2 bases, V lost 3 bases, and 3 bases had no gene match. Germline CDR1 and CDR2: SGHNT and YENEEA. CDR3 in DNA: TGTGCCAGCAGCTTTCCGGGACTAGCGGGAGCCTACGAGCAGTACTTC. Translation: CASSFPGLAGAYEQYF.

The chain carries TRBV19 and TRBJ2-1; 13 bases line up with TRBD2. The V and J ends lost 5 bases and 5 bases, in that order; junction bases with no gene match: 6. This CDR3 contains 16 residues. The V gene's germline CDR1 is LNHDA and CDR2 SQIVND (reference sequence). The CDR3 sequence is CASSLRLAGGNNEQFF. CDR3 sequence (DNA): TGTGCCAGTAGTCTACGACTAGCGGGGGGCAACAATGAGCAGTTCTTC. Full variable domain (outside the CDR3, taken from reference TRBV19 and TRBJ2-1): DGGITQSPKYLFRKEGQNVTLSCEQNLNHDAMYWYRQDPGQGLRLIYYSQIVNDFQKGDIAEGYSVSREKKESFPLTVTSAQKNPTAFYLCASSLRLAGGNNEQFFGPGTRLTVL.

This CDR3 reads CASAGIMGSPLHF. CDR3 nucleotides: TGTGCCAGCGCAGGGATAATGGGTTCACCCCTCCACTTT. This chain connects TRBV28 to TRBJ1-6; D is possibly TRBD1 (5 bases). Germline values: CDR1 MDHEN, CDR2 SYDVKM. Trimming took 8 bases from V and 9 from J, leaving 14 bases between them. This CDR3 has 13 amino acids.

The CDR3 bases are TGTGCCAGCAGTGAAATGCGGGGACTCATGAACACTGAAGCTTTCTTT. This sequence encodes CASSEMRGLMNTEAFF. The chain has TRBV2 and TRBJ1-1; perhaps TRBD1 as D (5 bases). V was clipped by 2 bases and J by 0 bases, with 13 bases between them. This CDR3 has 16 residues. CDR1 is SNHLY and CDR2 is FYNNEI in the germline V gene.

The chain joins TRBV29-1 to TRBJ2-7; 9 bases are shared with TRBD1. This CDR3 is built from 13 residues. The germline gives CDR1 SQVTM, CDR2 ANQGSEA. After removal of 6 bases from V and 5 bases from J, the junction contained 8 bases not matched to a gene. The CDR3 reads CSVRGQGSHEQYF. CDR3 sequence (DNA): TGCAGCGTCAGGGGACAGGGAAGCCACGAGCAGTACTTC.

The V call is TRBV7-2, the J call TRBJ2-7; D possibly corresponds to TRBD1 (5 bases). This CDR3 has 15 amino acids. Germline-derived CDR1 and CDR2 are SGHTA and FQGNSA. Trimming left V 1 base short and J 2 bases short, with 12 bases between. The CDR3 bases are TGTGCCAGCAGCTTAGGGGTGGGGCTACCCTACGAGCAGTACTTC. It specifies CASSLGVGLPYEQYF.

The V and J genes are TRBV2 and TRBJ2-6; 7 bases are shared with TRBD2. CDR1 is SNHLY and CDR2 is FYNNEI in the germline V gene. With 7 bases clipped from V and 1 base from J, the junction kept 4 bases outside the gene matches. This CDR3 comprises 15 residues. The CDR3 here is CASTREESGANVLTF. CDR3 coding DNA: TGTGCCAGCACCCGGGAGGAGTCTGGGGCCAACGTCCTGACTTTC.

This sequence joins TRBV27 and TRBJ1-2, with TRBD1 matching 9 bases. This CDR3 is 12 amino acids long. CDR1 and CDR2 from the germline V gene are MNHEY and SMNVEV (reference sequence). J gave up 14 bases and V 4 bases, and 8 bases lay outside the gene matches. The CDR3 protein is CASSWDRARLTF. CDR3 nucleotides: TGTGCCAGCAGTTGGGACAGGGCCCGCTTGACCTTC.

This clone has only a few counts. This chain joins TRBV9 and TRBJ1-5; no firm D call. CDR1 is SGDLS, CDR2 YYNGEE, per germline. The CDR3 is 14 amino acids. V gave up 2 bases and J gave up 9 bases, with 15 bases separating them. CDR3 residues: CASSVQVEGSPQHF. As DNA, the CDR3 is TGTGCCAGCAGCGTGCAGGTGGAAGGTTCGCCCCAGCATTTT. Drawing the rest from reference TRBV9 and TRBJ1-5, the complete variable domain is DSGVTQTPKHLITATGQRVTLRCSPRSGDLSVYWYQQSLDQGLQFLIQYYNGEERAKGNILERFSAQQFPDLHSELNLSSLELGDSALYFCASSVQVEGSPQHFGDGTRLSIL.

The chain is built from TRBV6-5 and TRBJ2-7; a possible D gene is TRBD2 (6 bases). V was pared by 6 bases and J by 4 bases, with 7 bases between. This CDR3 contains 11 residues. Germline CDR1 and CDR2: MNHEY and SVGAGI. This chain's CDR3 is CASSGSYEQYF. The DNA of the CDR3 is TGTGCCAGCAGCGGGAGTTACGAGCAGTACTTC.

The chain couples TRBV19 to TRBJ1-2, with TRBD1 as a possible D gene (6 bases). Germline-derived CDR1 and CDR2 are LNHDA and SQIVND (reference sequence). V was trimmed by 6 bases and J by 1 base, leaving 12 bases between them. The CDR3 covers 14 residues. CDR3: CASSLRGLNYGYTF. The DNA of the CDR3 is TGTGCCAGTAGCCTCAGGGGCCTTAACTATGGCTACACCTTC.

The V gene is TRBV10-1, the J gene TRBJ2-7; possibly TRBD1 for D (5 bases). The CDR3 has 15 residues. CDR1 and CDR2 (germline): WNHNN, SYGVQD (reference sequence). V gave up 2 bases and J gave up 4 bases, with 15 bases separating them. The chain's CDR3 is CASSEGRDWSYEQYF. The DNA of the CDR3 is TGCGCCAGCAGTGAGGGCAGGGATTGGTCGTACGAGCAGTACTTC.

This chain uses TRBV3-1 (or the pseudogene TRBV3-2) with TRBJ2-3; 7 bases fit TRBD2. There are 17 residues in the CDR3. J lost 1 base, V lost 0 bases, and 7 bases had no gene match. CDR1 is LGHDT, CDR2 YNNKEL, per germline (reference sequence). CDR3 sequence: CASSQDRRDYGTDTQYF. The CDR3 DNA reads TGTGCCAGCAGCCAAGATCGGAGGGACTACGGCACAGATACGCAGTATTTT.

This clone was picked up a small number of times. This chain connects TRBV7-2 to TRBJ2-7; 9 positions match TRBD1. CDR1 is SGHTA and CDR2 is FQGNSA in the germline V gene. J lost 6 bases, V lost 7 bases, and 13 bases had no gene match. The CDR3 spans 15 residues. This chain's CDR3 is CASKVRTGALAEQYF. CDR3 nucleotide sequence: TGTGCCAGCAAGGTTCGGACAGGGGCTCTCGCCGAGCAGTACTTC.

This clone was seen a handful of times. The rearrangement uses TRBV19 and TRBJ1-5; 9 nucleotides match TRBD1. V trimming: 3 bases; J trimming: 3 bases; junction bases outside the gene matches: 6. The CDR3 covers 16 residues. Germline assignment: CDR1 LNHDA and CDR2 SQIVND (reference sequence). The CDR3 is CASSIPDRGANQPQHF. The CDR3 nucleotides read TGTGCCAGTAGTATCCCCGACAGGGGGGCCAATCAGCCCCAGCATTTT. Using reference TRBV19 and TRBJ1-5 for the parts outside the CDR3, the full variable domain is DGGITQSPKYLFRKEGQNVTLSCEQNLNHDAMYWYRQDPGQGLRLIYYSQIVNDFQKGDIAEGYSVSREKKESFPLTVTSAQKNPTAFYLCASSIPDRGANQPQHFGDGTRLSIL.

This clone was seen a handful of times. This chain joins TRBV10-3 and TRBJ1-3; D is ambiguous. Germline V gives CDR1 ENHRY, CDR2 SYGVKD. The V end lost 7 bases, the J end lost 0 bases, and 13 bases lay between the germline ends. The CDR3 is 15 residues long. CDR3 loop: CAITQAPSSGNTIYF. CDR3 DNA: TGTGCCATCACCCAGGCTCCGAGCTCTGGAAACACCATATATTTT.

The CDR3 is CASSKTGGNLEGYTF. In DNA form, the CDR3 reads TGCGCCAGCAGTAAGACAGGGGGCAATTTGGAAGGCTACACCTTC. The V and J genes are TRBV10-1 and TRBJ1-2; 10 bases are shared with TRBD1. The V gene end was trimmed by 5 bases and the J gene end by 8 bases; junction bases not matched to a gene: 11. This CDR3 has 15 residues. Germline values: CDR1 WNHNN, CDR2 SYGVQD (reference sequence).

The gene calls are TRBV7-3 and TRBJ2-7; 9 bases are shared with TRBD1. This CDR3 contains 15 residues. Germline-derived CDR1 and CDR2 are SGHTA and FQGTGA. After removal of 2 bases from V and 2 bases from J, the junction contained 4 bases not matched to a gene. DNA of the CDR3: TGTGCCAGCAGCTTATCCGGACAGGGGACCTACGAGCAGTACTTC. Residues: CASSLSGQGTYEQYF.

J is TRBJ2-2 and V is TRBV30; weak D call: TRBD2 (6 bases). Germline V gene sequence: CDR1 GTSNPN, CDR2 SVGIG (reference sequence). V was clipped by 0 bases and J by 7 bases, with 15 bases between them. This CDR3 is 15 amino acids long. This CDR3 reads CAWSVQLAWGGELFF. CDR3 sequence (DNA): TGTGCCTGGAGTGTCCAACTAGCTTGGGGCGGGGAGCTGTTTTTT. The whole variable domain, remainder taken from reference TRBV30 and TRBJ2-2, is SQTIHQWPATLVQPVGSPLSLECTVEGTSNPNLYWYRQAAGRGLQLLFYSVGIGQISSEVPQNLSASRPQDRQFILSSKKLLLSDSGFYLCAWSVQLAWGGELFFGEGSRLTVL.

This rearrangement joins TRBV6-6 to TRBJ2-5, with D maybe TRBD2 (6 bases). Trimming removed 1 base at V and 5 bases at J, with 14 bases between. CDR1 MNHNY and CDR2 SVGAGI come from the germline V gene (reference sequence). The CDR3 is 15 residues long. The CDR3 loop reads CASSYFISGEETQYF. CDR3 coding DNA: TGTGCCAGCAGTTACTTCATCTCGGGGGAGGAGACCCAGTACTTC.

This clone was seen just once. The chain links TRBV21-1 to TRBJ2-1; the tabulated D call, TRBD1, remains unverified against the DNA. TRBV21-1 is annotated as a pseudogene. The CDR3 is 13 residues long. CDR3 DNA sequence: TGTGCCAGCCAGTGGGGCCCTTACAATGAGCAGTTCTTC. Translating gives CASQWGPYNEQFF.

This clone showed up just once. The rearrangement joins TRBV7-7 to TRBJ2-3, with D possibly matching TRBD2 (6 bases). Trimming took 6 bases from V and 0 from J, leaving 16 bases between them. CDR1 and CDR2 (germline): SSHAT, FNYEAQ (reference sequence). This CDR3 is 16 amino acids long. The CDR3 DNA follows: TGTGCCAGCAGTTCCGCAGGCGGGACGAGCACAGATACGCAGTATTTT. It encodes CASSSAGGTSTDTQYF.

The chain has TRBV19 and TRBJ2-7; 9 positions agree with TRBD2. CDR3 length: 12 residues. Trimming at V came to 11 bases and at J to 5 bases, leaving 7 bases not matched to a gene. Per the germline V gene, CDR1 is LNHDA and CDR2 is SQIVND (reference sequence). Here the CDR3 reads CAQAGGGNEQYF. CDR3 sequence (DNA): TGTGCCCAAGCGGGAGGAGGTAACGAGCAGTACTTC.